Listed here is a single TCR beta chain. Assay used: immunoSEQ multiplex PCR; TCRdb lists only in-frame clones, some missing. The sample has around 95,000 clones, roughly nine tenths seen once; the top ten hold around 2%. The data were taken from a study of T cell responses to AZD1222 COVID-19 vaccine. Trimming removed 4 bases from V and 6 bases from J, with 16 bases in between. There are 15 residues in the CDR3. Germline loops: CDR1 ENHRY, CDR2 SYGVKD. The specimen was peripheral blood, collected on day 0 of AZD1222 vaccination. This chain joins TRBV10-3 and TRBJ2-1; D perhaps matches TRBD1 (6 bases). The sequence derives from an adult in good health. In nucleotides, the CDR3 is TGTGCCATCAGTGGGGGGACAACGGCGGTCAATGAGCAGTTCTTC. It translates to CAISGGTTAVNEQFF.